The 19 T cell receptor beta chains in this list originate from one sample, sequenced in a study of blood T cell repertoires in COVID-19. Assay: immunoSEQ multiplex PCR; the TCRdb copy retains only in-frame clones and omits some. The data contain about 69,000 clones, 70% to 90% of them singletons. The sample comprised peripheral blood. All receptors derive from a man aged 40-49 years with COVID-19, enrolled during active disease.

This rearrangement joins TRBV2 to TRBJ2-7; 7 bases align to TRBD2. This CDR3 region has 17 residues. V lost 0 bases, J lost 0 bases, and 8 bases stayed unmatched. Germline V lookup: CDR1 SNHLY, CDR2 FYNNEI. For the CDR3, the DNA is TGTGCCAGCAGTGAAGCCCCCTGGCGGGGGAGCTCCTACGAGCAGTACTTC. Translated: CASSEAPWRGSSYEQYF.

DNA for the CDR3: TGTGCCAGCAGTGAAACGGACAGTAGTAACTATGGCTACACCTTC. Amino acid sequence: CASSETDSSNYGYTF. The V call is TRBV6-1, the J call TRBJ1-2; TRBD1 might be the D (6 bases). The V gene lost 2 bases and the J gene lost 1 base, with 11 bases spanning the gap. The CDR3 consists of 15 residues. Germline V gene sequence: CDR1 MNHNS, CDR2 SASEGT.

This chain joins TRBV5-8 and TRBJ1-3, with TRBD1 identical over 9 bases. The germline CDR1 and CDR2 sequences are SGHTS and YDEGEE. Losses at the gene ends were 4 bases for V and 0 bases for J; bases not matched to a gene: 8. CDR3 size: 17 residues. CDR3 amino acids: CASSLGTGTDSGNTIYF. The CDR3 coding sequence is TGTGCCAGCAGCCTTGGGACAGGGACCGACTCTGGAAACACCATATATTTT.

The chain joins TRBV13 to TRBJ2-6; 10 positions match TRBD1. The ends lost 1 base at V and 0 bases at J; junction bases unmatched: 3. Germline CDR1 is PRHDT and CDR2 is FYEKMQ (reference sequence). This CDR3 is 18 amino acids long. CDR3 DNA sequence: TGTGCCAGCAGCTTAGACGGGACAGGGGTCTCTGGGGCCAACGTCCTGACTTTC. Translation gives CASSLDGTGVSGANVLTF.

The rearrangement links TRBV3-1 (or the pseudogene TRBV3-2) to TRBJ2-7, with a possible D match to TRBD1 (5 bases). The CDR3 runs to 14 residues. Germline-derived CDR1 and CDR2 are LGHDT and YNNKEL (reference sequence). V was pared by 0 bases and J by 0 bases, with 6 bases between. This CDR3 is CASSQEGLSYEQYF. Here the CDR3 DNA reads TGTGCCAGCAGCCAAGAGGGGCTCTCCTACGAGCAGTACTTC.

The V call is TRBV30, the J call TRBJ2-2, with 7 bases identical to TRBD2. The length of the CDR3 is 14 residues. J gave up 6 bases and V 3 bases, and 7 bases lay outside the gene matches. Germline V lookup: CDR1 GTSNPN, CDR2 SVGIG (reference sequence). In nucleotides, the CDR3 is TGTGCCTGGAGCGGTAGCGGGTACCCCGGGGAGCTGTTTTTT. Translating gives CAWSGSGYPGELFF. The whole variable domain, remainder taken from reference TRBV30 and TRBJ2-2, is SQTIHQWPATLVQPVGSPLSLECTVEGTSNPNLYWYRQAAGRGLQLLFYSVGIGQISSEVPQNLSASRPQDRQFILSSKKLLLSDSGFYLCAWSGSGYPGELFFGEGSRLTVL.

The genes are TRBV30 and TRBJ2-1, with 13 bases fitting TRBD2. This CDR3 spans 16 amino acids. The trim removed 2 bases at V and 7 bases at J, leaving 8 bases unmatched. Germline V CDR1 and CDR2: GTSNPN, SVGIG (reference sequence). The CDR3, as DNA: TGTGCCTGGAGTTCAACGGGACTAGCGGGGAGGAATGAGCAGTTCTTC. As protein: CAWSSTGLAGRNEQFF. Supplemented by reference TRBV30 and TRBJ2-1, the full variable domain reads SQTIHQWPATLVQPVGSPLSLECTVEGTSNPNLYWYRQAAGRGLQLLFYSVGIGQISSEVPQNLSASRPQDRQFILSSKKLLLSDSGFYLCAWSSTGLAGRNEQFFGPGTRLTVL.

The genes are TRBV6-5 and TRBJ2-7; weak D call: TRBD1 (5 bases). Germline-derived CDR1 and CDR2 are MNHEY and SVGAGI. V was shortened by 8 bases and J by 7 bases, with 18 bases between the two germline ends. The CDR3 sequence is 13 residues long. CDR3 bases: TGTGCCAGCGGAAAAAGCAGGGTGGGGGAGCAGTACTTC. Translated, it gives CASGKSRVGEQYF.

This clone was seen once. In DNA, the CDR3 is TGTGCCAGCAGTTGGAGGGTGGAAAATCAGCCCCAGCATTTT. Its protein is CASSWRVENQPQHF. This chain joins TRBV6-2 or TRBV6-3 and TRBJ1-5; D not resolved. Trimming left V 4 bases short and J 4 bases short, with 11 bases between. Per germline, CDR1 MNHEY and CDR2 SVGEGT. The CDR3 covers 14 residues.

This clone was picked up one time. This rearrangement joins TRBV6-5 to TRBJ2-5; 8 nucleotides align to TRBD2. Unmatched junction bases numbered 7, after V lost 8 bases and J lost 5 bases. This CDR3 comprises 13 residues. Germline CDR1 is MNHEY and CDR2 is SVGAGI. The CDR3 reads CASLLSGGETQYF. The CDR3 DNA reads as TGTGCCAGCCTGTTATCGGGGGGGGAGACCCAGTACTTC.

CDR3 amino acids: CASRDRGRNGYTF. CDR3 in DNA: TGTGCCAGCAGGGACAGGGGGCGGAATGGCTACACCTTC. V and J are TRBV6-5 and TRBJ1-2, with 11 positions matching TRBD1. The V gene end was trimmed by 6 bases and the J gene end by 6 bases; junction bases not matched to a gene: 3. The germline CDR1 and CDR2 sequences are MNHEY and SVGAGI. This CDR3 has 13 residues.

This clone is a singleton in its sample. The chain employs TRBV30 and TRBJ1-3; TRBD1 might be the D (6 bases). Germline lookup yields CDR1 GTSNPN and CDR2 SVGIG (reference sequence). The CDR3 is made up of 14 amino acids. Trimming removed 7 bases at V and 2 bases at J, with 15 bases between. Here the CDR3 DNA reads TGTGCCTTTTACACAGGGTTGACTGGAAACACCATATATTTT. Encoded protein: CAFYTGLTGNTIYF.

This chain joins TRBV2 and TRBJ1-6, with D possibly matching TRBD1 (5 bases). Germline assignment: CDR1 SNHLY and CDR2 FYNNEI. The CDR3 length is 12 residues. V was clipped by 7 bases and J by 7 bases, with 8 bases between them. The CDR3 coding sequence is TGTGCCAGCACCCGGGGGAATTCACCCCTCCACTTT. Protein product: CASTRGNSPLHF.

J is TRBJ1-1 and V is TRBV2; D is uncertain. CDR3 length: 15 residues. Germline values: CDR1 SNHLY, CDR2 FYNNEI. Trimming removed 3 bases from V and 1 base from J, with 12 bases in between. The CDR3 bases are TGTGCCAGCAGTGATAGAGGGCACGGGAACACTGAAGCTTTCTTT. This codes for CASSDRGHGNTEAFF.

The V and J genes are TRBV12-3 or TRBV12-4 and TRBJ1-2; 8 positions match TRBD1. With V trimmed by 6 bases and J by 5 bases, 2 bases remained unmatched. CDR3 length: 12 residues. Written as DNA, the CDR3 is TGTGCCAGCAGGAGGACAGGGTATGGCTACACCTTC. It specifies CASRRTGYGYTF.

The chain couples TRBV5-4 to TRBJ1-2, with 9 bases lining up with TRBD1. Germline CDR1 and CDR2: SGHNT and YYREEE (reference sequence). V was clipped by 3 bases and J by 1 base; unmatched bases: 4. The CDR3 consists of 15 residues. In nucleotides, the CDR3 is TGTGCCAGCAGCTCGGGGACAGGGAGTAACTATGGCTACACCTTC. Encoded protein: CASSSGTGSNYGYTF.

This rearrangement joins TRBV3-1 (or the pseudogene TRBV3-2) to TRBJ1-5; D is uncertain. Germline V gene lookup returns CDR1 LGHDT and CDR2 YNNKEL (reference sequence). This CDR3 is 14 amino acids long. Trimming took off 0 bases at V and 4 bases at J, with 7 bases between the two ends. CDR3 loop: CASSQDLVNQPQHF. The CDR3 nucleotides read TGTGCCAGCAGCCAAGACCTCGTGAATCAGCCCCAGCATTTT.

This rearrangement joins TRBV10-3 to TRBJ2-1, with D possibly being TRBD1 (5 bases). Per germline, CDR1 ENHRY and CDR2 SYGVKD. This CDR3 contains 15 residues. The V end was cut by 0 bases, the J end by 1 base, with 7 bases between. CDR3 sequence reads: CAISESQGSYNEQFF. The CDR3 region has the DNA TGTGCCATCAGTGAGTCCCAGGGTTCCTACAATGAGCAGTTCTTC.

The chain is built from TRBV3-1 (or the pseudogene TRBV3-2) and TRBJ1-1, with D tentatively TRBD1 (5 bases). In germline, CDR1 is LGHDT, CDR2 YNNKEL (reference sequence). V lost 0 bases, J lost 5 bases, and 10 bases lay in between. This CDR3 is built from 14 residues. The CDR3 reads CASSQDAGLTEAFF. The CDR3 DNA is TGTGCCAGCAGCCAAGATGCGGGGCTTACTGAAGCTTTCTTT.